Here is one T cell receptor (beta chain) with its context. Its antigen is unidentified. A modified ARM-PCR protocol with three rounds of nested PCR amplified TCRbeta. TCRdb re-called the multiplex PCR reads through MiXCR, storing one row per CDR3 protein. The sample consists of 60,000 to 90,000 distinct CDR3 sequences, roughly 80% of them appearing once. The CDR3 has 14 residues. Trimming took off 0 bases at V and 2 bases at J, with 11 bases between the two ends. CDR1 DFQATT and CDR2 SNEGSKA come from the germline V gene (reference sequence). The source of the sample is a study of tumor and adjacent non-tumor tissue in lung cancer. At the level of the study: Patients comprised 12 adenocarcinoma, 2 squamous cell carcinoma and 1 small cell lung cancer. General study findings and limits: Top 100 clones took a larger repertoire share in normal lung.

This sample's RNA came from whole unsorted tissue. What was sequenced was lung tumor tissue. This chain joins TRBV20-1 and TRBJ2-7; D uncertain. The sequence derives from a woman aged 45-65 years with non-small cell lung cancer. The CDR3: CSAREAGSPYEQYF. CDR3 coding DNA: TGCAGTGCTAGAGAGGCAGGATCTCCCTACGAGCAGTACTTC.